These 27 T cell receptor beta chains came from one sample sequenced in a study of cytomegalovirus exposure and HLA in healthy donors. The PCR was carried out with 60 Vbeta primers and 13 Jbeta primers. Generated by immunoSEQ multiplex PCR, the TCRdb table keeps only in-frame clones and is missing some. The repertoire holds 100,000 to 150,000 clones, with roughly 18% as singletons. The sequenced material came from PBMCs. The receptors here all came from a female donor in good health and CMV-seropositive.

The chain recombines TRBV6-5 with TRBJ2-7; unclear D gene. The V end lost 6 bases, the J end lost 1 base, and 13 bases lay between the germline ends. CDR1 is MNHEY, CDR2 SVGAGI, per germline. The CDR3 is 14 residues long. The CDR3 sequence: CASRAAARSYEQYF. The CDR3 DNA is TGTGCCAGCAGAGCCGCGGCTCGATCCTACGAGCAGTACTTC.

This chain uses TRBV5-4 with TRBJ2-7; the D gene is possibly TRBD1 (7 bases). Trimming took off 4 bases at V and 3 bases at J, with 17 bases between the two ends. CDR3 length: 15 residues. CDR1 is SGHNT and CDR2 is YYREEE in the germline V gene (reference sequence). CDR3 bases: TGTGCCAGCAGCCCCCCTGGAGGGGGCATCTACGAGCAGTACTTC. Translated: CASSPPGGGIYEQYF.

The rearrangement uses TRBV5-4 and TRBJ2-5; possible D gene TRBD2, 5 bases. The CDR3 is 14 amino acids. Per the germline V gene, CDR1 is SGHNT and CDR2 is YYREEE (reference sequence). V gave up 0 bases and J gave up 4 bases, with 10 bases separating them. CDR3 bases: TGTGCCAGCAGCTTGGTCTCGGGAAGAGAGACCCAGTACTTC. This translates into CASSLVSGRETQYF.

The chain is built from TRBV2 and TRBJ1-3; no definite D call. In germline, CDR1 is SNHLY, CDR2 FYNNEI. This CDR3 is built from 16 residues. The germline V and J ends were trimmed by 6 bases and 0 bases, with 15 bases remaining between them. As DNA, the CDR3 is TGTGCCAGCAGCCCCGAAACCTACCACTCTGGAAACACCATATATTTT. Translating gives CASSPETYHSGNTIYF.

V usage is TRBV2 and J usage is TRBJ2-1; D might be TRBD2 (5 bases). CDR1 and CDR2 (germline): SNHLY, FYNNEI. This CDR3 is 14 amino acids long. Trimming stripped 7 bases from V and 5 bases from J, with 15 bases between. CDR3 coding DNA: TGTGCCAGCAAGTTTATTAGCGCCGACAATGAGCAGTTCTTC. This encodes CASKFISADNEQFF.

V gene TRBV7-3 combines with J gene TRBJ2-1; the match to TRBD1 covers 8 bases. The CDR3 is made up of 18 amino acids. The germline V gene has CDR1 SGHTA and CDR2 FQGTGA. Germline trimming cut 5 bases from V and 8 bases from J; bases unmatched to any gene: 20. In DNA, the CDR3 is TGTGCCAGCAGCGAAATGGGGACAGGATCCCCCTCCAACCATGAGCAGTTCTTC. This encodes CASSEMGTGSPSNHEQFF.

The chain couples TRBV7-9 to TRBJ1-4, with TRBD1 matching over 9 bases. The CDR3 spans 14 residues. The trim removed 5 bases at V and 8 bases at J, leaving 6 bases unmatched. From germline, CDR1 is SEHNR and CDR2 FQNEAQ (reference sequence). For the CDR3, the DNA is TGTGCCAGCAGCCAAGGGACAGGGCACGAAAAACTGTTTTTT. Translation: CASSQGTGHEKLFF.

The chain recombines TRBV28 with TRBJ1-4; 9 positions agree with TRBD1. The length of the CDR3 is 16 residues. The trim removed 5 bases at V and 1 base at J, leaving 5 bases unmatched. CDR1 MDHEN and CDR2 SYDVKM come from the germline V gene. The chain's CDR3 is CASSGTGGGTNEKLFF. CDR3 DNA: TGTGCCAGCAGTGGAACAGGGGGCGGAACTAATGAAAAACTGTTTTTT. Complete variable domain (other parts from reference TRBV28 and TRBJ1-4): DVKVTQSSRYLVKRTGEKVFLECVQDMDHENMFWYRQDPGLGLRLIYFSYDVKMKEKGDIPEGYSVSREKKERFSLILESASTNQTSMYLCASSGTGGGTNEKLFFGSGTQLSVL.

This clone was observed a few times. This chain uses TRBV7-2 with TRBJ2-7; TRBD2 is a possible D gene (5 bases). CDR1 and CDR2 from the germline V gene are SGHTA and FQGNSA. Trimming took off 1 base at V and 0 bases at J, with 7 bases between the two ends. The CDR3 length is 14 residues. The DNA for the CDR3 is TGTGCCAGCAGCTTAGGACGGGGCTCCTACGAGCAGTACTTC. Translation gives CASSLGRGSYEQYF.

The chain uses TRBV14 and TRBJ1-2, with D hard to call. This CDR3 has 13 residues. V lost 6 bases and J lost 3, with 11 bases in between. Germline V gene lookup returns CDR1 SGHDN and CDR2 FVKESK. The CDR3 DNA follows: TGTGCCAGCAGTCTCGCAGCGGACTATGGCTACACCTTC. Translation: CASSLAADYGYTF. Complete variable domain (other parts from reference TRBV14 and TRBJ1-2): EAGVTQFPSHSVIEKGQTVTLRCDPISGHDNLYWYRRVMGKEIKFLLHFVKESKQDESGMPNNRFLAERTGGTYSTLKVQPAELEDSGVYFCASSLAADYGYTFGSGTRLTVV.

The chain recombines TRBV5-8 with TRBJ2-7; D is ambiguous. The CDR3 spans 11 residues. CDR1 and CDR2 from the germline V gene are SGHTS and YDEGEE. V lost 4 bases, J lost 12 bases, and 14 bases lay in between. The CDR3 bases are TGTGCCAGCAGCCCCCTACGAGTTCTGTACTTC. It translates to CASSPLRVLYF.

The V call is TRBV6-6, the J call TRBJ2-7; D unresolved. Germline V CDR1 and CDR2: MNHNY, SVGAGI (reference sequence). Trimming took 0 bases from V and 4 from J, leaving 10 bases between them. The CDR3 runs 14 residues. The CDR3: CASSYSGLSYEQYF. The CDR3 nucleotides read TGTGCCAGCAGTTACTCGGGCCTTTCGTACGAGCAGTACTTC.

The CDR3 loop reads CAWSWRGFGTEAFF. The CDR3 DNA is TGTGCCTGGAGCTGGAGGGGTTTTGGCACTGAAGCTTTCTTT. This chain connects TRBV30 to TRBJ1-1; D might be TRBD1 (5 bases). The CDR3 consists of 14 residues. Germline CDR1 and CDR2: GTSNPN and SVGIG (reference sequence). The V and J ends lost 3 bases and 4 bases respectively, with 15 bases between them.

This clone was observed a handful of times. The CDR3 here is CASSTRGKTSGATQYF. As DNA, the CDR3 is TGTGCCAGCAGCACGAGGGGCAAGACTAGCGGGGCGACCCAGTACTTC. J is TRBJ2-5 and V is TRBV7-2; TRBD2 aligns across 11 bases. Unmatched junction bases numbered 12, after V lost 5 bases and J lost 7 bases. Germline CDR1 and CDR2: SGHTA and FQGNSA. This CDR3 has 16 residues.

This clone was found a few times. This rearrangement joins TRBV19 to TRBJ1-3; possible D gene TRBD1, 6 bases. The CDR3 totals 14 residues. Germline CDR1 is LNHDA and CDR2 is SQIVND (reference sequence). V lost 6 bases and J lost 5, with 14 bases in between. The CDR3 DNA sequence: TGTGCCAGTAGCCTCAGGGGACGGCGAAACACCATATATTTT. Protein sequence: CASSLRGRRNTIYF.

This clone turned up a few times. The CDR3 coding sequence is TGTGCCAGCAGTTATGACAGGGGGCATGAGCAGTTCTTC. Amino acids: CASSYDRGHEQFF. J is TRBJ2-1 and V is TRBV6-5; 10 bases agree with TRBD1. The trim removed 3 bases at V and 8 bases at J, leaving 1 base unmatched. CDR1 is MNHEY, CDR2 SVGAGI, per germline. The CDR3 is 13 residues long.

The CDR3 loop reads CASGLRVAGGYEQYF. CDR3 nucleotides: TGTGCTAGTGGTTTGAGGGTAGCGGGAGGGTACGAGCAGTACTTC. The chain recombines TRBV12-5 with TRBJ2-7; 11 bases map to TRBD2. The CDR3 has 15 residues. J lost 4 bases, V lost 2 bases, and 4 bases had no gene match. Germline values: CDR1 LGHNT, CDR2 FRNRAP. Full variable domain (outside the CDR3, taken from reference TRBV12-5 and TRBJ2-7): DARVTQTPRHKVTEMGQEVTMRCQPILGHNTVFWYRQTMMQGLELLAYFRNRAPLDDSGMPKDRFSAEMPDATLATLKIQPSEPRDSAVYFCASGLRVAGGYEQYFGPGTRLTVT.

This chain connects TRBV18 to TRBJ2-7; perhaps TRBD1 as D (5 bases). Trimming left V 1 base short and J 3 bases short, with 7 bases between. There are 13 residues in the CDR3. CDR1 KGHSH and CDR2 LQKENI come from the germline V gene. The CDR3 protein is CASSPRTLYEQYF. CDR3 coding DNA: TGTGCCAGCTCACCACGGACACTCTACGAGCAGTACTTC. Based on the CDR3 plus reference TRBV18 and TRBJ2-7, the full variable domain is NAGVMQNPRHLVRRRGQEARLRCSPMKGHSHVYWYRQLPEEGLKFMVYLQKENIIDESGMPKERFSAEFPKEGPSILRIQQVVRGDSAAYFCASSPRTLYEQYFGPGTRLTVT.

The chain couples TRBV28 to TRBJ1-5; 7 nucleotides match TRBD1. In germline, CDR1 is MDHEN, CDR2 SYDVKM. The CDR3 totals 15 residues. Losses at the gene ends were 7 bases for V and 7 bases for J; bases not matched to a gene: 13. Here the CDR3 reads CASTPSEGGQQPQHF. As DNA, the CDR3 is TGTGCCAGCACCCCCTCGGAAGGGGGCCAACAGCCCCAGCATTTT.

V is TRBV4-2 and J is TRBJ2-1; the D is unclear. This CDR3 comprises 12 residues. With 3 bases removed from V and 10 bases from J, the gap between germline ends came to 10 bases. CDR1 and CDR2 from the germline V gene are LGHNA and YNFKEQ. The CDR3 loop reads CASSHAVGEQFF. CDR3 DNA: TGTGCCAGCAGCCACGCAGTCGGGGAGCAGTTCTTC.

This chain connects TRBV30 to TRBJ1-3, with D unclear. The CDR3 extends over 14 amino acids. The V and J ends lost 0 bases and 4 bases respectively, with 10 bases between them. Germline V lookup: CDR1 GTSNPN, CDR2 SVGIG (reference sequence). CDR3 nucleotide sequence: TGTGCCTGGAGTGTTGGGCTGGTGGGAAACACCATATATTTT. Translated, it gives CAWSVGLVGNTIYF.

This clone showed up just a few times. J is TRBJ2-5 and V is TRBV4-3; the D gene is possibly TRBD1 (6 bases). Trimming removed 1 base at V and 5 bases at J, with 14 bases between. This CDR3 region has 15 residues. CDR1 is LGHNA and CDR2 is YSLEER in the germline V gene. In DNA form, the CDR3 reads TGCGCCAGCAGCCAAGTCCGAGGCCAGGGGGAGACCCAGTACTTC. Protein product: CASSQVRGQGETQYF.

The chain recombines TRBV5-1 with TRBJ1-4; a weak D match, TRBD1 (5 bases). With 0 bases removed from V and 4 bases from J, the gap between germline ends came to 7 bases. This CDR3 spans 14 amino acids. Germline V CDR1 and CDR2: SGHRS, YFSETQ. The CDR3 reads CASSLDRSNEKLFF. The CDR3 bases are TGCGCCAGCAGCTTGGACAGGAGTAATGAAAAACTGTTTTTT.

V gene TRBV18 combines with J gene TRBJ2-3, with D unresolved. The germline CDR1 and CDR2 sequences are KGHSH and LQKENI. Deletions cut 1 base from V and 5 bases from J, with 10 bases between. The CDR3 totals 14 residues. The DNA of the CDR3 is TGTGCCAGCTCACCACTCGCTAGGCTAGATACGCAGTATTTT. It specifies CASSPLARLDTQYF.

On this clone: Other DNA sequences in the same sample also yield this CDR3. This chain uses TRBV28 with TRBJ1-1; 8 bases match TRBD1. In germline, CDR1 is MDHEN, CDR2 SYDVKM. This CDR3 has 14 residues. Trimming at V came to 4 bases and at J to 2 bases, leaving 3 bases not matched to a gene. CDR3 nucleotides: TGTGCCAGCAGTTCGACAGGGGCCAACACTGAAGCTTTCTTT. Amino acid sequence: CASSSTGANTEAFF.

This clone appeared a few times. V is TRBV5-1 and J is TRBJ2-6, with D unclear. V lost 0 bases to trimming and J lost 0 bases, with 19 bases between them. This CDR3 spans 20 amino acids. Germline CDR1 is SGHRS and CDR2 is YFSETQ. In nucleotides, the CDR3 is TGCGCCAGCAGCTTGGCCCCTCTAGGAAGAGGAACCTCTGGGGCCAACGTCCTGACTTTC. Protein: CASSLAPLGRGTSGANVLTF.

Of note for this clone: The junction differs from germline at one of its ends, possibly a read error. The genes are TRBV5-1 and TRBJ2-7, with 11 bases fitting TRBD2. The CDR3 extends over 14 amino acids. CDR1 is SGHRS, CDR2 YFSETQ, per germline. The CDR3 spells CASSPGLADRIRHF. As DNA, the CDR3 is TGCGCCAGCAGCCCGGGACTAGCGGACCGAATAAGACACTTC.